The 28 T cell receptor beta chains presented below share a single source sample, sequenced in a study of control samples from healthy donors and cancer patients. The protocol was immunoSEQ multiplex PCR, while the TCRdb copy is restricted to in-frame clones and leaves out a portion. Found here are under 150,000 clones, 70% to 90% of them singletons; the top ten hold 2.9%. Sequences were obtained from blood. These receptors all come from a man in his fifties or sixties in good health.

The CDR3 region is CASTRGRNSPLHF. Written as DNA, the CDR3 is TGTGCCAGCACCCGTGGGCGTAATTCACCCCTCCACTTT. The chain uses TRBV7-2 and TRBJ1-6; D gene uncertain. Germline V gives CDR1 SGHTA, CDR2 FQGNSA. CDR3 length equals 13 residues. V lost 7 bases and J lost 6, with 10 bases in between.

This chain joins TRBV21-1 and TRBJ2-2; the tabulated D call, TRBD1, remains unverified against the DNA. TRBV21-1 represents a pseudogene. This CDR3 contains 17 residues. The CDR3 DNA reads TGTGCCAGCAGCAAAGAGGGTCAGGGGCTGAACACCGGGGAGCTGTTTTTT. It specifies CASSKEGQGLNTGELFF.

This chain links TRBV7-9 with TRBJ1-1, with TRBD1 matching 10 bases. The V gene end was trimmed by 4 bases and the J gene end by 2 bases; junction bases not matched to a gene: 1. CDR1 is SEHNR, CDR2 FQNEAQ, per germline (reference sequence). This CDR3 is built from 14 residues. The CDR3: CASSWDRGNTEAFF. The CDR3, as DNA: TGTGCCAGCAGCTGGGACAGGGGAAACACTGAAGCTTTCTTT. Using reference TRBV7-9 and TRBJ1-1 for the parts outside the CDR3, the full variable domain is DTGVSQNPRHKITKRGQNVTFRCDPISEHNRLYWYRQTLGQGPEFLTYFQNEAQLEKSRLLSDRFSAERPKGSFSTLEIQRTEQGDSAMYLCASSWDRGNTEAFFGQGTRLTVV.

This chain joins TRBV27 and TRBJ2-6; a possible D gene is TRBD2 (6 bases). Germline V lookup: CDR1 MNHEY, CDR2 SMNVEV (reference sequence). The CDR3 has 18 residues. V lost 6 bases and J lost 0, with 18 bases in between. The CDR3 sequence: CASSRTQAGGSGANVLTF. DNA for the CDR3: TGTGCCAGCAGCCGAACACAGGCCGGGGGCTCTGGGGCCAACGTCCTGACTTTC. The variable domain in full, completed from reference TRBV27 and TRBJ2-6, reads EAQVTQNPRYLITVTGKKLTVTCSQNMNHEYMSWYRQDPGLGLRQIYYSMNVEVTDKGDVPEGYKVSRKEKRNFPLILESPSPNQTSLYFCASSRTQAGGSGANVLTFGAGSRLTVL.

This clone was seen repeatedly, ten times or more. The J gene is TRBJ2-4, the V gene TRBV28; the D call may be TRBD1 or TRBD2 (5 bases each). This CDR3 is built from 15 residues. Germline CDR1 reads MDHEN; CDR2 reads SYDVKM. V was shortened by 1 base and J by 3 bases, with 10 bases between the two germline ends. This CDR3 reads CASSLFRDVKNIQYF. CDR3 coding DNA: TGTGCCAGCAGTTTATTTAGGGACGTCAAAAACATTCAGTACTTC.

The rearrangement uses TRBV6-5 and TRBJ1-1, with 7 positions matching TRBD1. The CDR3 length is 13 residues. The J segment lost 4 bases and the V segment lost 6 bases, leaving 5 bases of the junction unmatched. Germline-derived CDR1 and CDR2 are MNHEY and SVGAGI. This CDR3 is CASSWTGSTEAFF. For the CDR3, the DNA is TGTGCCAGCAGCTGGACAGGAAGCACTGAAGCTTTCTTT.

The chain combines TRBV6-5 with TRBJ2-5; D remains unclear. Between the trimmed V and J ends, which lost 0 bases and 5 bases, there was a span of 10 bases. The CDR3 extends over 14 amino acids. Looked up from germline, CDR1 is MNHEY and CDR2 is SVGAGI. The CDR3 DNA reads as TGTGCCAGCAGTTACTCGGGCCTTCGGGAGACCCAGTACTTC. This sequence encodes CASSYSGLRETQYF.

The V and J genes are TRBV20-1 and TRBJ2-2; D is unresolved. CDR1 is DFQATT and CDR2 is SNEGSKA in the germline V gene (reference sequence). The length of the CDR3 is 11 residues. Trimming stripped 2 bases from V and 5 bases from J, with 3 bases between. This chain's CDR3 is CSARQTGELFF. The DNA of the CDR3 is TGCAGTGCTAGACAAACCGGGGAGCTGTTTTTT.

The chain links TRBV6-5 to TRBJ2-3, with 8 bases matching TRBD2. CDR3 size: 16 residues. CDR1 is MNHEY, CDR2 SVGAGI, per germline. V shed 0 bases, J shed 3 bases, and the junction held 5 bases outside the gene matches. The CDR3 sequence: CASSYSLAGGTDTQYF. CDR3 sequence (DNA): TGTGCCAGCAGTTACTCTCTCGCGGGGGGAACAGATACGCAGTATTTT.

The genes are TRBV21-1 and TRBJ2-3; the table assigns TRBD1, which was not confirmed against the DNA. TRBV21-1 is classified as a pseudogene. This CDR3 is 15 amino acids long. CDR3 nucleotides: TGTGCCAGCAGCAAGGGACAGGTTAAGCCACATACGCAGTATTTT. It translates to CASSKGQVKPHTQYF.

This clone was recorded only once. The chain carries TRBV12-3 or TRBV12-4 and TRBJ1-1; D is unclear. The CDR3 is made up of 13 amino acids. Trimming cost V 3 bases and J 7 bases, with 12 bases left between them. This chain's CDR3 is CASSFAERVEAFF. The CDR3 nucleotides read TGTGCCAGCAGTTTCGCAGAGCGGGTTGAAGCTTTCTTT.

The chain uses TRBV5-6 and TRBJ2-1, with D unresolved. Germline loops: CDR1 SGHDT, CDR2 YYEEEE. The CDR3 runs 11 residues. V lost 2 bases, J lost 4 bases, and 1 base lay in between. The CDR3 coding sequence is TGTGCCAGCAGCTTTTACAATGAGCAGTTCTTC. Translated, it gives CASSFYNEQFF. The entire variable domain, with the rest obtained from reference TRBV5-6 and TRBJ2-1, is as follows: DAGVTQSPTHLIKTRGQQVTLRCSPKSGHDTVSWYQQALGQGPQFIFQYYEEEERQRGNFPDRFSGHQFPNYSSELNVNALLLGDSALYLCASSFYNEQFFGPGTRLTVL.

V usage is TRBV7-2 and J usage is TRBJ2-2; D gene ambiguous. The CDR3 runs 12 residues. V was shortened by 1 base and J by 13 bases, with 10 bases between the two germline ends. The germline V gene has CDR1 SGHTA and CDR2 FQGNSA. CDR3 amino acids: CASSLDLQRLFF. The CDR3 nucleotides are TGTGCCAGCAGCTTAGATCTCCAACGGCTGTTTTTT. Full variable domain (missing parts from reference TRBV7-2 and TRBJ2-2): GAGVSQSPSNKVTEKGKDVELRCDPISGHTALYWYRQSLGQGLEFLIYFQGNSAPDKSGLPSDRFSAERTGGSVSTLTIQRTQQEDSAVYLCASSLDLQRLFFGEGSRLTVL.

This chain connects TRBV5-3 to TRBJ2-3, with 12 bases aligning to TRBD1. TRBV5-3 is marked as an open reading frame, function uncertain. The CDR3 is made up of 16 amino acids. Germline trimming cut 10 bases from V and 3 bases from J; bases unmatched to any gene: 12. The CDR3 is CARTNPGQGATDTQYF. In nucleotides, the CDR3 is TGTGCCCGAACAAATCCGGGACAGGGGGCGACAGATACGCAGTATTTT.

The rearrangement uses TRBV19 and TRBJ1-3; D gene ambiguous. The CDR3 has 13 residues. Trimming pared 7 bases from V and 4 bases from J, leaving 11 bases between. Germline CDR1 LNHDA, CDR2 SQIVND (reference sequence). CDR3 sequence: CASTAKAGNTIYF. CDR3 bases: TGTGCCAGTACTGCCAAAGCGGGAAACACCATATATTTT.

Of note for this clone: Its ends do not fully match the called genes, so a read error is possible. The chain combines TRBV10-2 with TRBJ1-6, with 8 bases identical to TRBD1. The CDR3 contains 15 residues. In germline, CDR1 is WSHSY, CDR2 SAAADI. The CDR3 here is CASRDRGIGNSPLHF. Here the CDR3 DNA reads TGCGCCAGCCGTGACAGGGGCATAGGGAATTCACCCCTCCACTTT.

V usage is TRBV12-3 or TRBV12-4 and J usage is TRBJ2-1; D not certain. Trimming shortened V by 10 bases and J by 1 base, and 5 bases separated the two germline ends. The CDR3 totals 11 residues. CDR3 sequence reads: CATESYNEQFF. Here the CDR3 DNA reads TGTGCCACCGAATCCTACAATGAGCAGTTCTTC.

This chain links TRBV7-8 with TRBJ1-2, with D maybe TRBD1 (5 bases). CDR3 length: 15 amino acids. V lost 5 bases and J lost 4, with 17 bases in between. Germline CDR1 reads SGHVS; CDR2 reads FQNEAQ. The CDR3 bases are TGTGCCAGCAGCCCTCGGACACTCCCCTCCTATGGCTACACCTTC. Residues: CASSPRTLPSYGYTF. The variable domain in full, completed from reference TRBV7-8 and TRBJ1-2, reads GAGVSQSPRYKVAKRGQDVALRCDPISGHVSLFWYQQALGQGPEFLTYFQNEAQLDKSGLPSDRFFAERPEGSVSTLKIQRTQQEDSAVYLCASSPRTLPSYGYTFGSGTRLTVV.

The chain recombines TRBV6-1 with TRBJ1-3; D perhaps matches TRBD1 (6 bases). Germline V gives CDR1 MNHNS, CDR2 SASEGT. The germline V and J ends were trimmed by 3 bases and 4 bases, with 10 bases remaining between them. CDR3 length: 14 amino acids. CDR3 coding DNA: TGTGCCAGCAGTGACAGGGGCAAGGGAAACACCATATATTTT. Protein sequence: CASSDRGKGNTIYF.

This chain joins TRBV27 and TRBJ1-2, with D possibly matching TRBD1 (5 bases). CDR1 is MNHEY, CDR2 SMNVEV, per germline (reference sequence). Trimming removed 6 bases from V and 4 bases from J, with 18 bases in between. The CDR3 runs to 15 residues. DNA for the CDR3: TGTGCCAGCAGGCCGGCTTTGGCAGGGAGCTATGGCTACACCTTC. This encodes CASRPALAGSYGYTF.

This chain joins TRBV18 and TRBJ1-3; 9 bases are shared with TRBD1. Germline assignment: CDR1 KGHSH and CDR2 LQKENI. This CDR3 contains 16 residues. V dropped 3 bases and J dropped 0; count of bases not matched to a gene: 3. CDR3 DNA sequence: TGTGCCAGCTCACCGGGACAGGGATTCTCTGGAAACACCATATATTTT. Its translation: CASSPGQGFSGNTIYF.

This chain uses TRBV9 with TRBJ2-3, with D unclear. Trimming stripped 2 bases from V and 0 bases from J, with 7 bases between. CDR1 and CDR2 from the germline V gene are SGDLS and YYNGEE. CDR3 length: 14 amino acids. CDR3 protein: CASSVQVSTDTQYF. CDR3 nucleotides: TGTGCCAGCAGCGTTCAGGTTAGCACAGATACGCAGTATTTT.

The V and J genes are TRBV30 and TRBJ2-3; D call uncertain. Germline V gene lookup returns CDR1 GTSNPN and CDR2 SVGIG (reference sequence). Trimming cost V 0 bases and J 6 bases, with 13 bases left between them. This CDR3 is 14 amino acids long. CDR3 loop: CAWSVGSPRDTQYF. The CDR3 nucleotides read TGTGCCTGGAGTGTAGGGTCACCGAGGGATACGCAGTATTTT.

V and J are TRBV7-2 and TRBJ2-3; TRBD1 might be the D (6 bases). The ends were cut back, 7 bases at V and 1 base at J, with 21 bases in the middle. This CDR3 has 17 residues. From germline, CDR1 is SGHTA and CDR2 FQGNSA. CDR3 residues: CASTTPQGRWGTDTQYF. Here the CDR3 DNA reads TGTGCCAGCACCACCCCGCAGGGGAGATGGGGCACAGATACGCAGTATTTT.

This clone was detected once. J is TRBJ1-2 and V is TRBV7-8, with TRBD1 matching 8 bases. Germline V gene data show CDR1 as SGHVS and CDR2 as FQNEAQ. The CDR3 is made up of 17 amino acids. The J segment lost 6 bases and the V segment lost 4 bases, leaving 16 bases of the junction unmatched. The CDR3 DNA follows: TGTGCCAGCAGCTCCCCAACGAAGGACAGGGCTCTGGATGGCTACACCTTC. The encoded protein is CASSSPTKDRALDGYTF.

Only one count was recorded for this clone. The V and J genes are TRBV3-1 (or the pseudogene TRBV3-2) and TRBJ2-1; D might be TRBD2 (5 bases). This CDR3 spans 15 amino acids. V lost 0 bases, J lost 7 bases, and 13 bases lay in between. Germline CDR1 reads LGHDT; CDR2 reads YNNKEL (reference sequence). The CDR3 sequence: CASSQDVVAINEQFF. CDR3 bases: TGTGCCAGCAGCCAAGATGTTGTAGCGATAAATGAGCAGTTCTTC.

The rearrangement joins TRBV18 to TRBJ1-1; no definite D call. The germline V gene encodes CDR1 KGHSH and CDR2 LQKENI. V was cut by 2 bases and J by 5 bases, with 12 bases left in between. The CDR3 has 14 residues. The CDR3: CASSPGTEKTEAFF. CDR3 DNA sequence: TGTGCCAGCTCACCAGGAACGGAAAAAACTGAAGCTTTCTTT.

The CDR3 reads CASSPSPSNEKLFF. CDR3 coding DNA: TGCGCCAGCAGCCCGTCCCCTTCTAATGAAAAACTGTTTTTT. The rearrangement uses TRBV5-1 and TRBJ1-4; no clear D gene. Trimming cost V 4 bases and J 3 bases, with 10 bases left between them. This CDR3 is 14 amino acids long. Germline assignment: CDR1 SGHRS and CDR2 YFSETQ. The full variable domain, its missing parts supplied by reference TRBV5-1 and TRBJ1-4, is KAGVTQTPRYLIKTRGQQVTLSCSPISGHRSVSWYQQTPGQGLQFLFEYFSETQRNKGNFPGRFSGRQFSNSRSEMNVSTLELGDSALYLCASSPSPSNEKLFFGSGTQLSVL.